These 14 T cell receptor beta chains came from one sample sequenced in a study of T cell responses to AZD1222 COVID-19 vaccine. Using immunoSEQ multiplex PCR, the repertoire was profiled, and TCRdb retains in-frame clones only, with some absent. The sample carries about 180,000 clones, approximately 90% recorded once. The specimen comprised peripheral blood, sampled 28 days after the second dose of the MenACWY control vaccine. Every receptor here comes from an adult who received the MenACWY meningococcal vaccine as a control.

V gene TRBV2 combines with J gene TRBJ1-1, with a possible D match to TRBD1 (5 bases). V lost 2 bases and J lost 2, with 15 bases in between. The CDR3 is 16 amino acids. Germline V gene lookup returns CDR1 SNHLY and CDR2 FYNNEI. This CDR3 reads CASSETFPRTNTEAFF. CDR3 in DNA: TGTGCCAGCAGTGAAACCTTCCCACGGACAAACACTGAAGCTTTCTTT.

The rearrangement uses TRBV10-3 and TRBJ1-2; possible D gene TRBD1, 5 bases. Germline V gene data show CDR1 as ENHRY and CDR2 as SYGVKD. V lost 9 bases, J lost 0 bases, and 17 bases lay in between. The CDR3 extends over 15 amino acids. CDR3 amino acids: CAMPVQGPANYGYTF. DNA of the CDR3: TGTGCCATGCCGGTCCAGGGACCCGCTAACTATGGCTACACCTTC.

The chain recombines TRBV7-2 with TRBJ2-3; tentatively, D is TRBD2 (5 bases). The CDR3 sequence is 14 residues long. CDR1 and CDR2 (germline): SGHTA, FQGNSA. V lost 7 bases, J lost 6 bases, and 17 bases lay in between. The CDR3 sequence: CASKTEANLDTQYF. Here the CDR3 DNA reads TGTGCCAGCAAAACGGAGGCAAATTTGGATACGCAGTATTTT.

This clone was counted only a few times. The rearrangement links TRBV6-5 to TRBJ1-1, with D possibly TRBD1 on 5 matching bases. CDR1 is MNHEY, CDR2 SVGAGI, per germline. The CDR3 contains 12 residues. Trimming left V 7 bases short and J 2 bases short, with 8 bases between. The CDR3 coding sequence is TGTGCCAGCAATCAGGGTAACACTGAAGCTTTCTTT. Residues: CASNQGNTEAFF.

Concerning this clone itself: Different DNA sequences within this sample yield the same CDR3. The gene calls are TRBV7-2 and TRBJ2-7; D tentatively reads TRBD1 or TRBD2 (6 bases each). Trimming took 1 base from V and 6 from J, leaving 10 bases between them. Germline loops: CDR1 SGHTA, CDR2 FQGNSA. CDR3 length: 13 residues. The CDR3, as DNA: TGTGCCAGCAGCTTAGTGGGGGGCAGCGAGCAGTACTTC. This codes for CASSLVGGSEQYF.

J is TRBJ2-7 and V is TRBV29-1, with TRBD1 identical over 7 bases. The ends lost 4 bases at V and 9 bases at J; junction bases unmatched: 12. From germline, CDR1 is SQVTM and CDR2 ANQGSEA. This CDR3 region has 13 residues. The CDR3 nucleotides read TGCAGCGTTGGACCGTCTGGGACAGAGGGGCAGTACTTC. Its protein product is CSVGPSGTEGQYF.

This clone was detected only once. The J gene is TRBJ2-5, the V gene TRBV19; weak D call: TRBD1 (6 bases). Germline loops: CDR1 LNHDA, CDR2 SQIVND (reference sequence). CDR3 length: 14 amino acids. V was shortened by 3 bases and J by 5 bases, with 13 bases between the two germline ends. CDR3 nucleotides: TGTGCCAGTAGTATGGGGGCGGGTAGGGAGACCCAGTACTTC. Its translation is CASSMGAGRETQYF.

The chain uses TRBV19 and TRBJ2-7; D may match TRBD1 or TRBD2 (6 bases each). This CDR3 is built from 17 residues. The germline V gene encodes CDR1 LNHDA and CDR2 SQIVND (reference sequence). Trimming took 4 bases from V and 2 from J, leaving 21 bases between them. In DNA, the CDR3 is TGTGCCAGTAGTAATGAGGGGCCGGGGGCGCTCCCCTACGAGCAGTACTTC. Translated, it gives CASSNEGPGALPYEQYF.

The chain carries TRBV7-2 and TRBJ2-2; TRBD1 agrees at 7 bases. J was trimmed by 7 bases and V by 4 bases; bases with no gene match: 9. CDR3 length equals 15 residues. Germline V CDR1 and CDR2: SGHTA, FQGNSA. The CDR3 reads CASSYPKGADGELFF. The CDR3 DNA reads TGTGCCAGCAGCTATCCCAAGGGGGCTGACGGGGAGCTGTTTTTT.

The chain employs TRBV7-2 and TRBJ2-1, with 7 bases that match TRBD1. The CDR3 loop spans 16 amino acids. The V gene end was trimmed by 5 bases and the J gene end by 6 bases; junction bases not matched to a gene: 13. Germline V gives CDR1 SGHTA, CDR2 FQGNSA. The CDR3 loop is CASSQTGTAIGNEQFF. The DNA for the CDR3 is TGTGCCAGCAGCCAAACCGGGACAGCCATCGGCAATGAGCAGTTCTTC.

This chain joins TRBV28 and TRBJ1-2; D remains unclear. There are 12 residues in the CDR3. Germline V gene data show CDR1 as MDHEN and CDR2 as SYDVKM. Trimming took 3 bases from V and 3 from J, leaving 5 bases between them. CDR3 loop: CASSLAYYGYTF. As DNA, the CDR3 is TGTGCCAGCAGTTTGGCCTACTATGGCTACACCTTC.

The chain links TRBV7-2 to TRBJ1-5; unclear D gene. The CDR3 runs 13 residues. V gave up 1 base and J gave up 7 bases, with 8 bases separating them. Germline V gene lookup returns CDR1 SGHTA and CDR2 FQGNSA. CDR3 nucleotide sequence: TGTGCCAGCAGCTTAGAGGTGAACCAGCCCCAGCATTTT. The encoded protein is CASSLEVNQPQHF.

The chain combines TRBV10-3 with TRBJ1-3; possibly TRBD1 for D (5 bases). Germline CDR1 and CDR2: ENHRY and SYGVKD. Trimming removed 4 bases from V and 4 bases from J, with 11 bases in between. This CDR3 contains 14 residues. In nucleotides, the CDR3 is TGTGCCATCAGTGCGGGGGGACCGGGAAACACCATATATTTT. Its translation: CAISAGGPGNTIYF.

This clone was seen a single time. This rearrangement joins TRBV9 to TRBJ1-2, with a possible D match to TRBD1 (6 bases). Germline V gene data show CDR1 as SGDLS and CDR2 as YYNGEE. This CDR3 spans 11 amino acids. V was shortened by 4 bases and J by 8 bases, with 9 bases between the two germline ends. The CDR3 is CASSTGLGYTF. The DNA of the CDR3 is TGTGCCAGCAGCACAGGGTTGGGCTACACCTTC.